Presented here are 27 T cell receptor beta chains from one specimen sequenced in a study of beta chain features in type 1 diabetes. The investigators reverse transcribed all of the isolated RNA, so they sequenced expressed TCRB transcripts. Clones were read by immunoSEQ multiplex PCR, and TCRdb kept only the in-frame ones, dropping some. The profile shows tens of thousands of clones, under 35% of them singletons. Specimen: stem cell memory CD4+ T cells from blood. These receptors originate from a woman between 18 and 29 years old in good health.

J is TRBJ2-3 and V is TRBV30, with D maybe TRBD2 (5 bases). V lost 4 bases and J 2 bases, leaving 16 bases between the germline ends. CDR3 size: 15 residues. Germline CDR1 GTSNPN, CDR2 SVGIG (reference sequence). The CDR3 sequence is CAWTPGETYTDTQYF. CDR3 bases: TGTGCCTGGACCCCCGGGGAGACCTACACAGATACGCAGTATTTT.

This chain uses TRBV28 with TRBJ1-6, with D perhaps matching TRBD1 (5 bases). From germline, CDR1 is MDHEN and CDR2 SYDVKM. V was pared by 7 bases and J by 7 bases, with 14 bases between. The CDR3 contains 14 residues. As DNA, the CDR3 is TGTGCCAGCATCCCCCAGGGTCAGAATTCACCCCTCCACTTT. Translating gives CASIPQGQNSPLHF.

This clone occurred a few times. This sequence joins TRBV10-3 and TRBJ2-3; 8 nucleotides align to TRBD2. With 6 bases clipped from V and 5 bases from J, the junction kept 10 bases outside the gene matches. CDR1 and CDR2 (germline): ENHRY, SYGVKD. The CDR3 spans 15 residues. CDR3 nucleotide sequence: TGTGCCATCAGAGAGACTAGCGCTGGGAGAGATACGCAGTATTTT. Protein product: CAIRETSAGRDTQYF.

The chain recombines TRBV6-5 with TRBJ2-7; 9 positions match TRBD2. Germline V gene data show CDR1 as MNHEY and CDR2 as SVGAGI. This CDR3 spans 16 amino acids. After removal of 1 base from V and 1 base from J, the junction contained 5 bases not matched to a gene. CDR3 coding DNA: TGTGCCAGCAGTTACTATTCTAGCGGGATATCCTACGAGCAGTACTTC. Its translation: CASSYYSSGISYEQYF.

This clone has just one count. This CDR3 reads CASSESPASGGFQDTQYF. CDR3 in DNA: TGTGCCAGCAGTGAAAGCCCCGCTAGCGGGGGGTTTCAAGATACGCAGTATTTT. The chain links TRBV6-1 to TRBJ2-3; 11 nucleotides agree with TRBD2. The CDR3 is made up of 18 amino acids. The V gene's germline CDR1 is MNHNS and CDR2 SASEGT. The trim removed 2 bases at V and 5 bases at J, leaving 12 bases unmatched.

This clone was counted only a few times. This chain links TRBV30 with TRBJ1-4, with a weak D call TRBD1 (6 bases). The CDR3 is 15 amino acids. Germline V lookup: CDR1 GTSNPN, CDR2 SVGIG (reference sequence). V lost 2 bases to trimming and J lost 5 bases, with 15 bases between them. CDR3 in amino acids: CAWSRVTGQNEKLFF. The CDR3 DNA sequence: TGTGCCTGGAGTCGAGTGACAGGACAAAATGAAAAACTGTTTTTT.

The V call is TRBV7-9, the J call TRBJ2-2; 7 nucleotides match TRBD2. This CDR3 region has 15 residues. The ends lost 2 bases at V and 0 bases at J; junction bases unmatched: 0. Germline V lookup: CDR1 SEHNR, CDR2 FQNEAQ (reference sequence). CDR3 in DNA: TGTGCCAGCAGCTTACTAGCGGCGAACACCGGGGAGCTGTTTTTT. Translation: CASSLLAANTGELFF.

This clone occurred a few times. The chain employs TRBV5-6 and TRBJ1-2, with 9 bases aligning to TRBD1. CDR1 is SGHDT and CDR2 is YYEEEE in the germline V gene. The CDR3 covers 13 residues. Trimming took 5 bases from V and 5 from J; bases not matched to a gene: 4. The CDR3, as DNA: TGTGCCAGCAGGATACAGGGGGCTTATGGCTACACCTTC. It encodes CASRIQGAYGYTF.

This clone was counted between two and nine times. The V call is TRBV5-1, the J call TRBJ2-5; 10 positions agree with TRBD2. V trimming: 5 bases; J trimming: 4 bases; junction bases outside the gene matches: 5. The CDR3 covers 14 residues. Germline values: CDR1 SGHRS, CDR2 YFSETQ. CDR3 sequence: CASSSPSGGETQYF. The CDR3 nucleotides are TGCGCCAGCAGTTCCCCTAGCGGGGGAGAGACCCAGTACTTC.

Points on this clone: This sample also contains other DNA sequences that code for the same CDR3. The CDR3: CASSLSGGDADTQYF. The CDR3 nucleotides read TGCGCCAGCAGCTTGAGCGGGGGGGACGCAGATACGCAGTATTTT. The gene calls are TRBV5-1 and TRBJ2-3, with 10 bases fitting TRBD2. The CDR3 loop spans 15 amino acids. V shed 1 base and J 4 bases; nucleotides not matched to a gene: 3. In germline, CDR1 is SGHRS, CDR2 YFSETQ.

The chain employs TRBV7-2 and TRBJ1-1; maybe TRBD1 (5 bases). Per the germline V gene, CDR1 is SGHTA and CDR2 is FQGNSA. V shed 4 bases and J shed 6 bases, with 12 bases lying between them. CDR3 length equals 13 residues. CDR3 DNA: TGTGCCAGCAGCTCCTCAGGGTACTCTGAAGCTTTCTTT. It translates to CASSSSGYSEAFF.

This clone was detected a few times. This chain uses TRBV30 with TRBJ1-1; tentatively, D is TRBD1 (6 bases). CDR1 and CDR2 (germline): GTSNPN, SVGIG (reference sequence). V gave up 2 bases and J gave up 11 bases, with 12 bases separating them. This CDR3 has 11 amino acids. The DNA for the CDR3 is TGTGCCTGGAGTACAGGGCCGAACGCTTTCTTT. Amino acids: CAWSTGPNAFF.

CDR3: CASSSKGDHGYTF. For the CDR3, the DNA is TGTGCCAGCAGCTCAAAGGGAGACCATGGCTACACCTTC. The gene calls are TRBV7-9 and TRBJ1-2; D gene uncertain. The germline V gene encodes CDR1 SEHNR and CDR2 FQNEAQ (reference sequence). V was shortened by 4 bases and J by 6 bases, with 12 bases between the two germline ends. The CDR3 extends over 13 amino acids.

This clone has just a few counts. The V gene is TRBV11-2, the J gene TRBJ2-7, with TRBD2 matching over 12 bases. V shed 1 base, J shed 6 bases, and the junction held 7 bases outside the gene matches. The CDR3 sequence is 16 residues long. Germline loops: CDR1 SGHAT, CDR2 FQNNGV. The CDR3: CASSLAGTSGFGEQYF. The CDR3, as DNA: TGTGCCAGCAGCTTAGCTGGGACTAGCGGGTTTGGCGAGCAGTACTTC.

This chain uses TRBV12-5 with TRBJ1-2; a weak D match, TRBD1 (5 bases). This CDR3 contains 16 residues. CDR1 and CDR2 from the germline V gene are LGHNT and FRNRAP. Deletions cut 5 bases from V and 0 bases from J, with 16 bases between. CDR3 loop: CASGAATGGSNYGYTF. CDR3 coding DNA: TGTGCTAGTGGTGCCGCTACGGGGGGATCTAACTATGGCTACACCTTC.

This rearrangement joins TRBV7-9 to TRBJ2-7; D is unresolved. The germline V gene encodes CDR1 SEHNR and CDR2 FQNEAQ (reference sequence). Between the trimmed V and J ends, which lost 4 bases and 2 bases, there was a span of 12 bases. This CDR3 contains 14 residues. CDR3 protein: CASSWRYETYEQYF. Written as DNA, the CDR3 is TGTGCCAGCAGCTGGCGGTACGAGACCTACGAGCAGTACTTC.

The rearrangement uses TRBV30 and TRBJ1-5; possibly TRBD1 for D (6 bases). The V and J ends lost 5 bases and 2 bases respectively, with 13 bases between them. This CDR3 is built from 14 residues. In germline, CDR1 is GTSNPN, CDR2 SVGIG (reference sequence). This chain's CDR3 is CAWGLGGGNQPQHF. The CDR3 nucleotides read TGTGCCTGGGGGTTAGGGGGGGGCAATCAGCCCCAGCATTTT.

The genes are TRBV7-2 and TRBJ1-2; the D gene is possibly TRBD1 (6 bases). CDR3 length: 15 amino acids. Trimming removed 5 bases at V and 8 bases at J, with 21 bases between. Germline V gives CDR1 SGHTA, CDR2 FQGNSA. The CDR3: CASSPGARVDGGYTF. The DNA for the CDR3 is TGTGCCAGCAGCCCAGGGGCCAGGGTCGATGGCGGCTACACCTTC.

This clone was seen more than once but under ten times. This chain connects TRBV29-1 to TRBJ2-5, with 7 bases that match TRBD1. The trim removed 6 bases at V and 0 bases at J, leaving 4 bases unmatched. The CDR3 covers 13 residues. Germline CDR1 SQVTM, CDR2 ANQGSEA. The CDR3 is CSVWDSNQETQYF. As DNA, the CDR3 is TGCAGCGTATGGGACAGTAACCAAGAGACCCAGTACTTC.

The chain couples TRBV18 to TRBJ1-2; D may be TRBD1 (6 bases). CDR1 is KGHSH and CDR2 is LQKENI in the germline V gene. The V end lost 6 bases, the J end lost 0 bases, and 11 bases lay between the germline ends. The CDR3 covers 14 residues. The CDR3 DNA sequence: TGTGCCAGCTCTACGGACAGAGCTAACTATGGCTACACCTTC. As protein: CASSTDRANYGYTF.

This clone has more than one count but fewer than ten. This sample also contains other DNA sequences that code for the same CDR3. This chain joins TRBV7-9 and TRBJ1-1; tentative D call: TRBD1 (6 bases). Germline V CDR1 and CDR2: SEHNR, FQNEAQ (reference sequence). Trimming cost V 4 bases and J 1 base, with 10 bases left between them. The CDR3 covers 14 residues. This CDR3 reads CASSSGTTNTEAFF. In DNA, the CDR3 is TGTGCCAGCAGCTCCGGGACAACGAACACTGAAGCTTTCTTT.

This clone has just a few counts. This chain links TRBV14 with TRBJ1-4; D gene uncertain. V was clipped by 1 base and J by 13 bases, with 10 bases between them. CDR1 is SGHDN and CDR2 is FVKESK in the germline V gene. CDR3 length: 12 residues. CDR3 loop: CASSQGAPTLFF. The CDR3 DNA follows: TGTGCCAGCAGCCAAGGGGCCCCGACACTGTTTTTT. The entire variable domain, with the rest obtained from reference TRBV14 and TRBJ1-4, is as follows: EAGVTQFPSHSVIEKGQTVTLRCDPISGHDNLYWYRRVMGKEIKFLLHFVKESKQDESGMPNNRFLAERTGGTYSTLKVQPAELEDSGVYFCASSQGAPTLFFGSGTQLSVL.

The V and J genes are TRBV7-2 and TRBJ1-4, with unresolved D. Germline lookup yields CDR1 SGHTA and CDR2 FQGNSA. V dropped 1 base and J dropped 1 base, with 7 bases sitting between them. The CDR3 has 15 amino acids. The CDR3, as DNA: TGTGCCAGCAGCTTAGATGGCAGAACTAATGAAAAACTGTTTTTT. It is translated as CASSLDGRTNEKLFF.

The gene calls are TRBV7-9 and TRBJ1-1; D gene uncertain. Germline CDR1 reads SEHNR; CDR2 reads FQNEAQ (reference sequence). Trimming removed 3 bases at V and 0 bases at J, with 5 bases between. The CDR3 contains 13 residues. CDR3 amino acids: CASSFSLNTEAFF. The CDR3 DNA reads TGTGCCAGCAGCTTTAGTCTGAACACTGAAGCTTTCTTT. The full variable domain, rest sourced from reference TRBV7-9 and TRBJ1-1, is DTGVSQNPRHKITKRGQNVTFRCDPISEHNRLYWYRQTLGQGPEFLTYFQNEAQLEKSRLLSDRFSAERPKGSFSTLEIQRTEQGDSAMYLCASSFSLNTEAFFGQGTRLTVV.

This CDR3 reads CASSVGQGRDTQYF. The CDR3 DNA follows: TGTGCCAGCAGCGTTGGACAGGGAAGAGATACGCAGTATTTT. V usage is TRBV9 and J usage is TRBJ2-3; 8 nucleotides agree with TRBD1. Germline V gives CDR1 SGDLS, CDR2 YYNGEE. Unmatched junction bases numbered 4, after V lost 2 bases and J lost 5 bases. This CDR3 has 14 residues.

The V and J genes are TRBV19 and TRBJ1-5, with D possibly TRBD1 on 6 matching bases. The V gene's germline CDR1 is LNHDA and CDR2 SQIVND (reference sequence). This CDR3 has 15 amino acids. The V end was cut by 7 bases, the J end by 0 bases, with 13 bases between. The CDR3 protein is CASTYTGNSNQPQHF. CDR3 sequence (DNA): TGTGCCAGTACTTACACAGGGAATAGCAATCAGCCCCAGCATTTT.

This clone showed up just a few times. The chain combines TRBV6-7 with TRBJ2-1; tentative D call: TRBD2 (5 bases). TRBV6-7 is flagged as an ORF with uncertain function. The V end was cut by 5 bases, the J end by 8 bases, with 22 bases between. This CDR3 region has 16 residues. CDR3 nucleotide sequence: TGTGCCAGCAGTAACTTAACTAGTACTGCTAGCTATGAGCAGTTCTTC. This translates into CASSNLTSTASYEQFF.